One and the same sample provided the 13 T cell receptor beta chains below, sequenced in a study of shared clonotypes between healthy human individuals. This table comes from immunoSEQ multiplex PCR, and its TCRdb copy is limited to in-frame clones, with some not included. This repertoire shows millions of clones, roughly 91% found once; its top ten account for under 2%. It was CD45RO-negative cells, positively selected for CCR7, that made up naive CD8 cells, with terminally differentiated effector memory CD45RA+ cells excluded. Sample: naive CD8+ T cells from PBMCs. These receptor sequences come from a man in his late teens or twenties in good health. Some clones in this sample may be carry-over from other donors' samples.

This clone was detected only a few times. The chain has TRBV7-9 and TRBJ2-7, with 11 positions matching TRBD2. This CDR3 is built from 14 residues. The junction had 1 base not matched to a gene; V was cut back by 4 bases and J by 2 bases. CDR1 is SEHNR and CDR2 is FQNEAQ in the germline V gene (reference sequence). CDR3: CASSSGLAAYEQYF. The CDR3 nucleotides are TGTGCCAGCAGCTCGGGACTAGCGGCCTACGAGCAGTACTTC.

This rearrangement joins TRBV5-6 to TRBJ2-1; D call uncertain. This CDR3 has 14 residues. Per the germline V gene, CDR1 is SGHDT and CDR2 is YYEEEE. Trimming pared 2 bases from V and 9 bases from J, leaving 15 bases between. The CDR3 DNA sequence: TGTGCCAGCAGCTTTTATTCCGGCGCTAGTGAGCAGTTCTTC. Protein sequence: CASSFYSGASEQFF.

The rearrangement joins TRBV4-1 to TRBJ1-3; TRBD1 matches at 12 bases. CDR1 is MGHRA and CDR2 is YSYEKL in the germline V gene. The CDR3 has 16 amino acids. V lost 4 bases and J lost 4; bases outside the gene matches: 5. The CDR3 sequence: CASSREGQGAGNTIYF. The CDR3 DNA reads TGCGCCAGCAGCCGGGAGGGACAGGGGGCAGGAAACACCATATATTTT.

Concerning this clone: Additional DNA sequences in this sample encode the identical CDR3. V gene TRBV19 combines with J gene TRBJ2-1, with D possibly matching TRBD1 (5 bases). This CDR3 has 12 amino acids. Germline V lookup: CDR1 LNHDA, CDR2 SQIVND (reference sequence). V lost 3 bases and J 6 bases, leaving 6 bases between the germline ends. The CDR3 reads CASSMGPNEQFF. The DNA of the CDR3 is TGTGCCAGTAGTATGGGGCCCAATGAGCAGTTCTTC.

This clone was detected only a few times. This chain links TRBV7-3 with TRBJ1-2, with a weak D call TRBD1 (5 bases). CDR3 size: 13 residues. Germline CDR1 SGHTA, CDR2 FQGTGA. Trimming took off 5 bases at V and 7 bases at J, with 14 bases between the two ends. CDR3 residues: CASSAMWGSGYTF. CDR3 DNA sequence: TGTGCCAGCAGCGCCATGTGGGGCTCTGGCTACACCTTC.

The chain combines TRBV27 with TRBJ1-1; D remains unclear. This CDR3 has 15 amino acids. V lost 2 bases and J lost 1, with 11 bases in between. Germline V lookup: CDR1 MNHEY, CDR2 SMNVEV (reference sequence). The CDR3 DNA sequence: TGTGCCAGCAGTTTACTGGGAACCCGGAACACTGAAGCTTTCTTT. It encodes CASSLLGTRNTEAFF.

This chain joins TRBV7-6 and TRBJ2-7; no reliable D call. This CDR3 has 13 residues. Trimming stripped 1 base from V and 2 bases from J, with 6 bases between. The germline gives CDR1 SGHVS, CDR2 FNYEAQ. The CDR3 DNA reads TGTGCCAGCAGCTTAGAAACGGCCTACGAGCAGTACTTC. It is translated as CASSLETAYEQYF.

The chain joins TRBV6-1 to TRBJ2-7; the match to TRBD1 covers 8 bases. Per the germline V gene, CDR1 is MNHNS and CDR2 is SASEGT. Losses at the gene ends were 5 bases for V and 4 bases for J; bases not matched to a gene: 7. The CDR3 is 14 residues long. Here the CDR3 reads CASSSTGALYEQYF. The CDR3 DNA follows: TGTGCCAGCAGTTCGACAGGGGCGCTTTACGAGCAGTACTTC.

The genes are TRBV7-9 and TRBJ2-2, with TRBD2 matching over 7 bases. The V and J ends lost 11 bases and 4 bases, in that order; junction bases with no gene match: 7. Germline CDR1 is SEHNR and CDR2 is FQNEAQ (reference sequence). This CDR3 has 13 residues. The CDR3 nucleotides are TGTGCCTTGGGAGGGCCAAGCACCGGGGAGCTGTTTTTT. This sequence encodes CALGGPSTGELFF.

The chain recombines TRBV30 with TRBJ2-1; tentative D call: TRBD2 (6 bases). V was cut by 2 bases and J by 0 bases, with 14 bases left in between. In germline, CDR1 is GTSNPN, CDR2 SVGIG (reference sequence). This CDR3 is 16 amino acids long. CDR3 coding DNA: TGTGCCTGGAGTCTTCCCACCGGGAGCTCCTACAATGAGCAGTTCTTC. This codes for CAWSLPTGSSYNEQFF.

The CDR3 DNA reads as TGTGCCAGCAGCGTAGTTACTTCTAGAGAGAATGAGCAGTTCTTC. Protein: CASSVVTSRENEQFF. J is TRBJ2-1 and V is TRBV9; D call uncertain. Germline V gene data show CDR1 as SGDLS and CDR2 as YYNGEE. The CDR3 loop spans 15 amino acids. V was trimmed by 0 bases and J by 7 bases, leaving 14 bases between them.

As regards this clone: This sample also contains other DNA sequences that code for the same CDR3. CDR3 in amino acids: CASSLGLAGSYEQYF. In DNA, the CDR3 is TGTGCCAGCAGTTTGGGGCTAGCGGGCTCCTACGAGCAGTACTTC. The chain is built from TRBV27 and TRBJ2-7; 8 bases agree with TRBD2. Losses at the gene ends were 3 bases for V and 0 bases for J; bases not matched to a gene: 4. The CDR3 covers 15 residues. CDR1 and CDR2 from the germline V gene are MNHEY and SMNVEV (reference sequence).

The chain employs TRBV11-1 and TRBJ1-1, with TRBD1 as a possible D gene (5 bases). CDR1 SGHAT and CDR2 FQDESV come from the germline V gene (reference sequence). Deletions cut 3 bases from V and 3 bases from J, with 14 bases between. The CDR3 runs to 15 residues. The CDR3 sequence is CASSFIVRGDTEAFF. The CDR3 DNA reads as TGTGCCAGCAGCTTTATAGTACGAGGGGACACTGAAGCTTTCTTT.